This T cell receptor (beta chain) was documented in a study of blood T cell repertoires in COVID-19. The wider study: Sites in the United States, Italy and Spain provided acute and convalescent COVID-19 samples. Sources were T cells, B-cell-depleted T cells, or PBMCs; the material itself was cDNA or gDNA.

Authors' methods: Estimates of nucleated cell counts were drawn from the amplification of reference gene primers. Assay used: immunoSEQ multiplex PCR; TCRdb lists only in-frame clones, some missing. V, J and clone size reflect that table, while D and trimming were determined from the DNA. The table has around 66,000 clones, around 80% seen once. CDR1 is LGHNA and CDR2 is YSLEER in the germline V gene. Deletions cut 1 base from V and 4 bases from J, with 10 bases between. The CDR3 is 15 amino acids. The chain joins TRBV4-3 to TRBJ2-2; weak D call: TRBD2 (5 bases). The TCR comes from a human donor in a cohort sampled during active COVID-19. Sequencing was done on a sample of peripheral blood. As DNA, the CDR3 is TGCGCCAGCAGCCAAGGGTCGCTAGCCACCGGGGAGCTGTTTTTT. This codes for CASSQGSLATGELFF.